This T cell receptor (beta chain) appears in the sequencing data of a study of spatial heterogeneity in lung cancer. In the study overall: Alpha-chain sequences were detected in numbers that were consistently lower than beta-chain sequences. Raw reads contained each unique TCR and UMI combination more than ten times on average.

As for time point: sample taken at primary tumor resection. Whole RNA from tumor, nontumor lung or frozen PBMC was sequenced unsorted. Germline CDR1 MNHEY, CDR2 SMNVEV (reference sequence). There are 14 residues in the CDR3. The V and J ends lost 5 bases and 2 bases respectively, with 13 bases between them. The presence of a unique molecular identifier marked each TCR cDNA molecule. TCRdb passed the 5' RACE reads through MiXCR, listing each CDR3 protein once. The table includes approximately 7,000 distinct CDR3 sequences, roughly 5.7% detected once. As concerns this clonotype: This beta chain is a stray sequence in a library constructed for alpha chains; its clone size is not meaningful.

Sequenced here: normal lung tissue next to the tumor, sampled at surgery. The chain employs TRBV27 and TRBJ2-7; D remains ambiguous. The source of this sequence is a female donor with early-stage non-small cell lung cancer. CDR3 bases: TGTGCCAGCAGTCCCCGAGGTCCCACCTACGAGCAGTACTTC. Translated: CASSPRGPTYEQYF.